These 9 T cell receptor beta chains share one sample of origin, sequenced in a study of shared clonotypes between healthy human individuals. Libraries were prepared by immunoSEQ multiplex PCR; TCRdb keeps only in-frame clonotypes and omits some of them. Of 2 million to 3 million clones listed, 93% are singletons. The specimen sequenced was naive CD4+ T cells from PBMCs. Noted subset: CD45RA+ positively selected. The receptors shown here come from a man aged 18-30 years in good health. Some clones in this sample may be carry-over from other donors' samples.

The J gene is TRBJ2-5, the V gene TRBV7-2, with no clear D. V gave up 0 bases and J gave up 4 bases, with 9 bases separating them. CDR3 length: 14 amino acids. From germline, CDR1 is SGHTA and CDR2 FQGNSA. The CDR3 here is CASSLANPPETQYF. The DNA of the CDR3 is TGTGCCAGCAGCTTAGCGAACCCCCCAGAGACCCAGTACTTC.

The chain employs TRBV14 and TRBJ2-3; 7 bases are shared with TRBD2. Germline trimming cut 3 bases from V and 3 bases from J; bases unmatched to any gene: 6. Germline V gene data show CDR1 as SGHDN and CDR2 as FVKESK. The CDR3 is 15 residues long. The CDR3 reads CASSQDRRGTDTQYF. Here the CDR3 DNA reads TGTGCCAGCAGCCAGGACCGGCGGGGGACAGATACGCAGTATTTT.

The CDR3 DNA reads as TGTGCCTGGGAACCTGGCCTTCGTTTGGGACGAAGGGCTTTCTTT. Its translation is CAWEPGLRLGRRAFF. This chain joins TRBV30 and TRBJ1-1; D is perhaps TRBD1 (5 bases). V was pared by 5 bases and J by 11 bases, with 27 bases between. The CDR3 covers 15 residues. Germline V lookup: CDR1 GTSNPN, CDR2 SVGIG (reference sequence).

This clone showed up just once. The chain recombines TRBV6-5 with TRBJ2-1; maybe TRBD2 (6 bases). V was shortened by 6 bases and J by 13 bases, with 19 bases between the two germline ends. The CDR3 is made up of 13 amino acids. CDR1 is MNHEY and CDR2 is SVGAGI in the germline V gene. The CDR3 sequence is CASRRGTPGRQFF. CDR3 DNA: TGTGCCAGCAGGAGAGGGACTCCCGGACGTCAGTTCTTC.

A note on this clone: This same CDR3 is encoded by further DNA sequences in the sample. This chain joins TRBV6-5 and TRBJ1-2; D ambiguous. V lost 7 bases and J 8 bases, leaving 11 bases between the germline ends. This CDR3 comprises 11 residues. From germline, CDR1 is MNHEY and CDR2 SVGAGI. For the CDR3, the DNA is TGTGCCAGCACTTCCGGTCGAGGCTACACCTTC. Translated, it gives CASTSGRGYTF.

This clone was found once. The chain couples TRBV29-1 to TRBJ2-5; 11 nucleotides line up with TRBD1. This CDR3 is built from 16 residues. V shed 5 bases and J 5 bases; nucleotides not matched to a gene: 13. Germline V CDR1 and CDR2: SQVTM, ANQGSEA. This CDR3 is CSVRVWTGGSEETQYF. The CDR3 DNA sequence: TGCAGCGTTCGCGTTTGGACAGGGGGCAGTGAGGAGACCCAGTACTTC.

The CDR3 here is CASPIEGQGGNTIYF. The CDR3 nucleotides read TGTGCCAGCCCCATAGAGGGACAGGGTGGAAACACCATATATTTT. The V gene is TRBV21-1, the J gene TRBJ1-3; the D call of TRBD1 is as the table states it, not checked on the DNA. TRBV21-1 corresponds to a pseudogene. The CDR3 has 15 residues.

On this clone itself: In the same sample, other DNA sequences code for this CDR3. The chain is built from TRBV28 and TRBJ2-1; no clear D gene. The CDR3 consists of 11 residues. The V end lost 5 bases, the J end lost 7 bases, and 6 bases lay between the germline ends. Germline V lookup: CDR1 MDHEN, CDR2 SYDVKM. The CDR3 is CASSRVNEQFF. CDR3 nucleotide sequence: TGTGCCAGCAGTCGGGTTAATGAGCAGTTCTTC.

V is TRBV7-9 and J is TRBJ1-2; TRBD1 matches at 9 bases. CDR3 length: 17 residues. Trimming at V came to 5 bases and at J to 4 bases, leaving 14 bases not matched to a gene. Germline V gene lookup returns CDR1 SEHNR and CDR2 FQNEAQ (reference sequence). CDR3 in amino acids: CASSKGTGRIDGYGYTF. The CDR3 region has the DNA TGTGCCAGCAGCAAGGGGACAGGGCGAATAGATGGCTATGGCTACACCTTC.